The rows below give T cell receptor beta chains drawn from one sample of a study of tumor and adjacent non-tumor tissue in lung cancer. TCRdb reprocessed the multiplex PCR reads via MiXCR and lists one record per CDR3 protein. This table has approximately 71,000 distinct CDR3 sequences, 55% to 75% appearing once. The sequenced sample consisted of lung tumor tissue. Receptors originate from a man in his fifties with non-small cell lung cancer. Each CDR3 is given with its conserved first and last residue. Each record gives: CDR3 length, clone size, J gene, D gene, V gene, CDR3 DNA, CDR3 protein. A D gene is named only where the DNA matches it firmly. Not all rows give a size; the values are once, few, many and, for expanded clones, a class.

14,.,TRBJ2-5,.,TRBV12-3/TRBV12-4,TGTACCAGCACACCGGCAGGGGTCAGAAAGACTCAGTACTTC,CTSTPAGVRKTQYF
14,.,TRBJ1-6,TRBD1,TRBV7-3,TGTGCCAGCAGCCAGGGGGGGGTCAGTTCACTCCTCCACTTC,CASSQGGVSSLLHF
12,many,TRBJ2-1,TRBD1,TRBV29-1,TGCAGCGCCTGGACAGGGGGCAATGAGCAGTTCTTC,CSAWTGGNEQFF
13,once,TRBJ1-1,TRBD1,TRBV6-1,TGTGCCAGCAGTCCGGACAGGAACACTGTCGCTTTCTTT,CASSPDRNTVAFF
15,once,TRBJ2-1,.,TRBV11-1,TGTGCCAGCAGCGCAGGGGGGGCAGGGACTAATGAACAGTTCTTC,CASSAGGAGTNEQFF
15,few,TRBJ1-1,TRBD1,TRBV19,TGTGCCAGTAGTAGCTGGGGCAGGGGGGGCACTGAAGCTTTCTTT,CASSSWGRGGTEAFF
14,few,TRBJ2-3,.,TRBV24-1,TGTGCCACCAGCGGCCTCTCTAGCACAGATACGCAGTATTTT,CATSGLSSTDTQYF
17,many,TRBJ2-1,TRBD2,TRBV6-5,TGTGCCAGCACCTCCCTTACGGGGGGGAGCTCCTACAATGAGCAGTTCTTC,CASTSLTGGSSYNEQFF
15,.,TRBJ1-5,.,TRBV7-2,TGTGCCAGCAGCCTGAGTGGGCACCGCAATCAGCCCCAGCATTTT,CASSLSGHRNQPQHF
15,.,TRBJ1-5,TRBD1,TRBV6-2/TRBV6-3,TGTGCAAGCACCGGGACAGGGAGGGCAAATAAGCCCCAACATTTT,CASTGTGRANKPQHF
17,.,TRBJ2-5,TRBD2,TRBV11-3,TGTGTCAGCAGTTTATCGACTAGCGGGGGTTTACAAGAGACCCAGTACTTC,CVSSLSTSGGLQETQYF
15,.,TRBJ2-1,.,TRBV5-1,TGCGCCGGCAGTCGGACTAACGGGAGTGCAAATGAGCAGTTCTTC,CAGSRTNGSANEQFF
12,once,TRBJ2-1,.,TRBV6-5,TGTCTCAGTAGAACCACAGGGCCTGAGCAGTTCTTC,CLSRTTGPEQFF
13,.,TRBJ1-4,.,TRBV6-1,TGTGCCAGCGGCCTCGGACTCGAGGGAAAACTGTCTTTT,CASGLGLEGKLSF
15,.,TRBJ1-5,.,TRBV20-1,TGCAGTGCTACGGACCCTGGAGCTAGCAATCAGCCCCAGCATTTT,CSATDPGASNQPQHF
14,.,TRBJ2-3,.,TRBV28,TGTGCCAGCAGTCCCTGGGACGGTGGTTCTACGCAGTATTTT,CASSPWDGGSTQYF
13,.,TRBJ2-2,.,TRBV6-5,TGTGCCATCAGTTACACTACGTCGGGGGAGCTATTTTTT,CAISYTTSGELFF
15,few,TRBJ1-5,.,TRBV20-1,TGCAGTGCTAGATCTTCCTCTGGGGGGACTCTACCCCAGCATTTT,CSARSSSGGTLPQHF
15,once,TRBJ2-5,.,TRBV20-1,TGCAGAGCTGCGGAGGGGACCGCGGTCTCAGAGACCCGGTACTTC,CRAAEGTAVSETRYF
15,.,TRBJ2-1,.,TRBV11-3,TGTGCCAGCAACCCAAGCAGGAGCTCCTACAATGAGCTGTTCTTC,CASNPSRSSYNELFF